These 5 T cell receptor beta chains share one sample of origin, sequenced in a study of T cell responses to AZD1222 COVID-19 vaccine. Sequencing used immunoSEQ multiplex PCR; TCRdb keeps in-frame clones, though not all of them. The data hold about 120,000 clones, with about 85% observed a single time. Sequencing was performed on peripheral blood, taken on day 0 of AZD1222 vaccination. Receptor source: an adult in good health.

The chain recombines TRBV7-2 with TRBJ1-6; D may be TRBD1 (6 bases). The ends were cut back, 5 bases at V and 9 bases at J, with 23 bases in the middle. Per germline, CDR1 SGHTA and CDR2 FQGNSA. This CDR3 has 17 residues. The CDR3 coding sequence is TGTGCCAGCAGCCTCCAGGGGTTCGCCGTTCAACGTTCACCCCTCCACTTT. This translates into CASSLQGFAVQRSPLHF.

V usage is TRBV28 and J usage is TRBJ1-6, with a weak D call TRBD1 (6 bases). The CDR3 is made up of 13 amino acids. The V gene lost 5 bases and the J gene lost 10 bases, with 12 bases spanning the gap. CDR1 and CDR2 (germline): MDHEN, SYDVKM. The CDR3 DNA reads TGTGCCAGCAGTCCGGGACATCTCTCACCCCTCCACTTT. This sequence encodes CASSPGHLSPLHF.

The rearrangement joins TRBV6-5 to TRBJ2-5; D is ambiguous. V was trimmed by 6 bases and J by 5 bases, leaving 10 bases between them. Germline CDR1 reads MNHEY; CDR2 reads SVGAGI. The CDR3 extends over 12 amino acids. The CDR3 nucleotides read TGTGCCAGCAGCCCCGCGTCGGAGACCCAGTACTTC. It encodes CASSPASETQYF.

The rearrangement uses TRBV27 and TRBJ1-4; a weak D match, TRBD1 (5 bases). Per germline, CDR1 MNHEY and CDR2 SMNVEV (reference sequence). Trimming took 3 bases from V and 5 from J, leaving 10 bases between them. CDR3 size: 14 residues. CDR3 nucleotide sequence: TGTGCCAGCAGTTTCGGGGGAGGGAATGAAAAACTGTTTTTT. It translates to CASSFGGGNEKLFF.

This clone appeared once. This chain links TRBV28 with TRBJ2-2, with 9 nucleotides matching TRBD1. Looked up from germline, CDR1 is MDHEN and CDR2 is SYDVKM. V was clipped by 4 bases and J by 4 bases; unmatched bases: 10. The CDR3 covers 17 residues. For the CDR3, the DNA is TGTGCCAGCAGTTCTCCACGGGACAGGGAGACCACCGGGGAGCTGTTTTTT. It specifies CASSSPRDRETTGELFF. Variable domain in full (rest from reference TRBV28 and TRBJ2-2): DVKVTQSSRYLVKRTGEKVFLECVQDMDHENMFWYRQDPGLGLRLIYFSYDVKMKEKGDIPEGYSVSREKKERFSLILESASTNQTSMYLCASSSPRDRETTGELFFGEGSRLTVL.